This TCR beta chain emerged from a study of low-dose radiotherapy and immunotherapy resistance in tumors. About the research overall: Per fraction, Cohort 1 was given 0.5 Gy every 2 weeks, for a total of 6.5 Gy. The study gave Cohort 2 1 Gy per fraction every two weeks, totaling 13 Gy over 26 weeks.

First-strand cDNA used TRAV- and TRBV-specific primers, covering alpha and beta chains. Amplification of TCRs used a constant-region primer and V-primer adapter for roughly 20 PCR cycles. Amplifying the isolated mRNA was done by in vitro transcription. TCRdb recomputed calls from the reads with MiXCR, one row per CDR3 protein. The sample lists about 84,000 distinct CDR3 sequences; around 17% were seen once. V was shortened by 2 bases and J by 1 base, with 4 bases between the two germline ends. Germline lookup yields CDR1 SQVTM and CDR2 ANQGSEA. The CDR3 consists of 12 residues. The time point is: after trial treatment. Noted treatment: LDRT plus nivolumab, ipilimumab, low-dose cyclophosphamide and aspirin (RACIN trial).

The rearrangement uses TRBV29-1 and TRBJ2-3; D is unresolved. The source is a male donor with prostate cancer. The source material was PBMCs, sampled after low-dose radiotherapy plus immunotherapy. The CDR3 sequence is CSVELGTDTQYF. The CDR3 DNA is TGCAGCGTTGAACTAGGCACAGATACGCAGTATTTT.